These T cell receptor beta chains were read from a single sample in a study of T cell responses to AZD1222 COVID-19 vaccine. Clones were sequenced by immunoSEQ multiplex PCR, and TCRdb holds only the in-frame ones, with some missing. Here the sample spans roughly 120,000 clones, approximately 83% being singletons. Material: peripheral blood, obtained on day 0 of MenACWY control vaccination. The receptor source for this set is an adult in good health. The CDR3 runs from the conserved cysteine through the conserved F or W. Each record gives: clone size, V gene, D gene, CDR3 protein. D genes are given only for firm matches. Some rows have no size entry. The others give once, few or many, or a class for an expanded clone.

.	TRBV19	TRBD1	CASSIPGTGGRTEAFF
.	TRBV7-9	TRBD2	CASSFGVAGPETQYF
.	TRBV5-1	.	CASSPPYGGRGRKETQYF
.	TRBV5-1	.	CASSRIGGNSPLHF
.	TRBV5-1	.	CASSFGGRADTQYF
.	TRBV4-2	.	CASSQASAVSYNEQFF
.	TRBV7-2	.	CASSLARETYEQYF
.	TRBV29-1	TRBD1	CSVSRQGLNTEAFF
few	TRBV2	.	CASSGGPGVNYGYTF
.	TRBV4-2	TRBD1	CASSQDRRGNSPLHF
.	TRBV7-9	TRBD1	CASSLDGTGNNEQFF
few	TRBV30	TRBD1	CAWSPRDRGFQPQHF
few	TRBV7-2	.	CASSGSRGSYNEQFF
.	TRBV19	.	CASSSEDSPLHF
few	TRBV7-2	TRBD1	CASSLAGDRVNGYTF
.	TRBV28	.	CASSPPSDNEQFF
.	TRBV19	.	CASSVDRNTEAFF
.	TRBV5-5	.	CASSLRGDSSYEQYF
.	TRBV5-1	.	CASTRSAGNAEAFF
.	TRBV12-3/TRBV12-4	.	CASSSLSTDTQYF
.	TRBV7-6	.	CASHQGSGNTGELFF
.	TRBV5-1	.	CATYRDPPGTGELFF
.	TRBV5-1	.	CASSLAYATFHTNTEAFF
.	TRBV19	.	CASRLWVGGTNEKLFF
.	TRBV7-2	.	CASSLEGRGETQYF
.	TRBV5-1	.	CASSPILVPLGETQYF
.	TRBV7-9	.	CASSYYGRENTEAFF
.	TRBV5-1	TRBD2	CASSRGTSGGADTQYF
.	TRBV6-4	TRBD1	CASSSKTGTVTYEQYF
.	TRBV18	TRBD1	CASSRDSNTEAFF
few	TRBV28	TRBD1	CASRGRDSSGNTIYF
.	TRBV27	.	CASSYASEQIYEQYF
.	TRBV7-9	.	CASSESYQPQHF
.	TRBV15	.	CATSRDRPRGEKLFF
.	TRBV6-5	.	CASGGGSPNYGYTF
.	TRBV6-5	TRBD1	CASRSGTGVGGYTF
many	TRBV7-3	TRBD1	CASSLSQGDDEQFF
.	TRBV14	.	CASSRDRRTNGGYTF
.	TRBV18	.	CASSARLVSRSNQPQHF
.	TRBV6-5	.	CASSYEAATQYF
.	TRBV6-6	.	CASSYLKAATNEKLFF
.	TRBV7-7	.	CASSLEGSTEAFF
.	TRBV10-3	TRBD2	CAIGQASGRGGELFF
.	TRBV7-3	.	CASSLEIYNEQFF
.	TRBV7-9	TRBD1	CASSPGQGLNTEAFF
.	TRBV27	.	CASSLQAHYGYTF
.	TRBV4-2	.	CASSQVGTRQAGSNYGYTF
.	TRBV4-1	TRBD1	CASSQTGGGYSNQPQHF
few	TRBV7-3	TRBD1	CASSPGQGPDTQYF
.	TRBV7-2	.	CASSFFAGSSYEQYF
.	TRBV4-3	.	CASSQSGRRYYGYTF
.	TRBV11-2	.	CATSEFGSYNEQFF
.	TRBV6-2/TRBV6-3	.	CASSHQGFLIAAFF
once	TRBV6-2/TRBV6-3	TRBD2	CASSYSMRRRGITSYEQYF
.	TRBV9	.	CASSFQGGVEAFF
.	TRBV7-9	TRBD1	CASSSTTDGQGRDGYTF
.	TRBV18	.	CASSPPSIAPRGGYTF